A selection of T cell receptor beta chains follows, all from one sample in a study of blood T cell repertoires in COVID-19. The protocol was immunoSEQ multiplex PCR, while the TCRdb copy is restricted to in-frame clones and leaves out a portion. The repertoire holds 150,000 to 200,000 clones, with roughly four fifths as singletons. The sample comprised PBMCs or T cells enriched from blood (not recorded which). These receptors were taken from a man aged 45 to 65 who had recovered from COVID-19. CDR3s include the opening cysteine and the closing phenylalanine or tryptophan. The D gene is left open where the match is weak. Part of the rows lack a size; the others show once, few, many or a class for expanded clones.

d_gene	j_gene	v_gene	abundance	CDR3aa	CDR3nt
-	TRBJ1-1	TRBV18	-	CASSPAQAGANTEAFF	TGTGCCAGCTCACCCGCCCAGGCGGGGGCCAACACTGAAGCTTTCTTT
TRBD1	TRBJ2-7	TRBV10-3	-	CASTEADRPKEQYF	TGTGCCTCGACGGAAGCGGACAGGCCTAAGGAGCAGTACTTC
-	TRBJ1-1	TRBV5-6	-	CASSSLTGNTEAFF	TGTGCCAGCAGCTCCCTGACAGGGAACACTGAAGCTTTCTTT
-	TRBJ1-1	TRBV27	-	CASSFQGMKDTEAFF	TGTGCCAGCAGTTTTCAGGGAATGAAAGACACTGAAGCTTTCTTT
TRBD2	TRBJ2-2	TRBV5-5	-	CASSPSGGATGELFF	TGTGCCAGCAGCCCTAGCGGGGGGGCTACCGGGGAGCTGTTTTTT
TRBD2	TRBJ2-2	TRBV27	-	CASSLGLAGLKSNTGELFF	TGTGCCAGCAGCCTGGGACTAGCGGGGTTAAAATCGAACACCGGGGAGCTGTTTTTT
-	TRBJ2-7	TRBV5-4	-	CASSRQDYEQYF	TGTGCCAGCAGTAGACAGGACTACGAGCAGTACTTC
-	TRBJ2-6	TRBV19	-	CASRTTGSGANVLTF	TGTGCCAGTAGAACAACAGGGTCTGGGGCCAACGTCCTGACTTTC
TRBD2	TRBJ2-1	TRBV5-1	-	CASSLVVAGGSNEQFF	TGCGCCAGCAGCTTGGTGGTCGCGGGAGGTTCGAATGAGCAGTTCTTC
TRBD1	TRBJ2-2	TRBV6-4	-	CASTLRQGGNTGELFF	TGTGCCAGCACCCTAAGACAGGGGGGCAACACCGGGGAGCTGTTTTTT
TRBD1	TRBJ1-6	TRBV7-6	few	CASSLDRGRASYNSPLHF	TGTGCCAGCAGCTTGGACAGGGGACGAGCCTCCTATAATTCACCCCTCCACTTT
-	TRBJ1-6	TRBV24-1	-	CATSDPSSSLNGYNSPLHF	TGTGCCACCAGTGATCCCTCCTCGAGCCTAAACGGGTATAATTCACCCCTCCACTTT
-	TRBJ1-3	TRBV18	-	CASSRGQGNTIYF	TGTGCCAGCTCACGAGGGCAGGGAAACACCATATATTTT
-	TRBJ2-7	TRBV6-1	-	CASSEVASGQYF	TGTGCCAGCAGTGAGGTGGCGTCGGGGCAGTACTTC
TRBD1	TRBJ1-6	TRBV5-4	-	CASSLGTGLNSPLHF	TGTGCCAGCAGCTTGGGGACAGGGCTAAATTCACCCCTCCACTTT
-	TRBJ2-3	TRBV24-1	few	CATSDLHPSGPSTDTQYF	TGTGCCACCAGTGACCTCCATCCGAGCGGGCCCAGCACAGATACGCAGTATTTT
-	TRBJ2-2	TRBV6-1	-	CASRADDTGELFF	TGTGCCAGCAGGGCGGATGACACCGGGGAGCTGTTTTTT
TRBD2	TRBJ2-3	TRBV30	-	CAWSVPPSGVSTDTQYF	TGTGCCTGGAGTGTACCCCCTAGCGGGGTCAGCACAGATACGCAGTATTTT
-	TRBJ2-5	TRBV6-5	-	CATSMSQETQYF	TGTGCCACCAGTATGAGCCAAGAGACCCAGTACTTC
TRBD1	TRBJ2-1	TRBV14	-	CASSQEGQVRINEQFF	TGTGCCAGCAGCCAAGAGGGACAGGTCAGGATCAATGAGCAGTTCTTC
-	TRBJ1-6	TRBV9	-	CASSAGGEANSPLHF	TGTGCCAGCAGCGCCGGGGGGGAGGCGAATTCACCCCTCCACTTT
-	TRBJ1-2	TRBV29-1	-	CSVLQNYGYTF	TGCAGCGTTCTCCAGAACTATGGCTACACCTTC
-	TRBJ1-1	TRBV27	-	CAMRYGLWTEAFF	TGTGCCATGCGGTACGGATTATGGACTGAAGCTTTCTTT
-	TRBJ2-7	TRBV11-2	once	CASSLDAGSYEQYF	TGTGCCAGCAGCTTAGATGCGGGTTCCTACGAGCAGTACTTC
-	TRBJ2-7	TRBV6-6	-	CASSPGQSYEQYF	TGTGCCAGCAGTCCAGGACAATCCTACGAGCAGTACTTC
-	TRBJ1-5	TRBV6-6	few	CASSYSLQGGQPQHF	TGTGCCAGCAGTTACTCGCTGCAGGGCGGACAGCCCCAGCATTTT
-	TRBJ2-6	TRBV21-1	-	CASSNLGSGANVLTF	TGTGCCAGCAGCAATCTGGGCTCCGGGGCCAACGTCCTGACTTTC
TRBD1	TRBJ1-6	TRBV7-6	-	CASRSSATGQSSYNSPLHF	TGTGCCAGCAGATCTTCGGCGACAGGGCAAAGCTCCTATAATTCACCCCTCCACTTT
-	TRBJ1-6	TRBV7-2	few	CASSSVGGLASLHF	TGTGCCAGCAGCTCCGTGGGGGGGCTAGCGTCCCTCCACTTT
-	TRBJ1-1	TRBV7-2	once	CASSSPPQGRNTEAFF	TGTGCCAGCAGCTCACCACCACAGGGTCGGAACACTGAAGCTTTCTTT
TRBD1	TRBJ1-6	TRBV19	-	CASSPGTGTSPLHF	TGTGCCAGTAGCCCTGGGACAGGGACTTCACCCCTCCACTTT
-	TRBJ2-4	TRBV11-2	-	CASSLRQAIRAKNIQYF	TGTGCCAGCAGCTTAAGACAGGCTATTAGGGCCAAAAACATTCAGTACTTC
-	TRBJ2-1	TRBV9	-	CASSVGDTHSYNEQFF	TGTGCCAGCAGCGTAGGGGACACTCACTCCTACAATGAGCAGTTCTTC
-	TRBJ1-3	TRBV9	-	CASSVGVDRLSGNTIYF	TGTGCCAGCAGCGTAGGAGTAGACAGGCTCTCTGGAAACACCATATATTTT
TRBD1	TRBJ2-5	TRBV24-1	-	CATSDPKVTGIGSEETQYF	TGTGCCACCAGTGATCCGAAAGTGACAGGGATCGGATCAGAAGAGACCCAGTACTTC
TRBD2	TRBJ2-3	TRBV10-3	-	CAISEYLLAGETDTQYF	TGTGCCATCAGTGAGTATTTGCTAGCGGGAGAGACAGATACGCAGTATTTT
TRBD1	TRBJ2-7	TRBV3-1/TRBV3-2	-	CASSPYRGDEQYF	TGTGCCAGCAGCCCCTACAGGGGAGACGAGCAGTACTTC
TRBD1	TRBJ1-1	TRBV18	-	CASSPRDRGFTEAFF	TGTGCCAGCTCACCAAGGGACAGGGGATTTACTGAAGCTTTCTTT
-	TRBJ2-3	TRBV7-8	-	CASSLEETDTQYF	TGTGCCAGCAGCTTAGAGGAGACAGATACGCAGTATTTT
TRBD1	TRBJ2-1	TRBV9	-	CASSVDPHRGFNEQFF	TGTGCCAGCAGCGTAGATCCCCACAGGGGGTTCAATGAGCAGTTCTTC
-	TRBJ1-1	TRBV28	-	CASSLRDGRTSTEAFF	TGTGCCAGCAGTCTGAGGGACGGGAGAACGAGTACTGAAGCTTTCTTT
-	TRBJ1-3	TRBV9	-	CASSPGDTSGNTIYF	TGTGCCAGCAGCCCCGGGGACACCTCTGGAAACACCATATATTTT
-	TRBJ2-7	TRBV28	-	CASSGFTSSYEQYF	TGTGCCAGCAGTGGATTCACTAGCTCCTACGAGCAGTACTTC
TRBD2	TRBJ2-5	TRBV28	-	CASKRAGRETQYF	TGTGCCAGCAAAAGAGCGGGGAGGGAGACCCAGTACTTC
-	TRBJ2-5	TRBV28	once	CASSFPRRGKETQYF	TGTGCCAGCAGTTTCCCCCGGAGGGGAAAAGAGACCCAGTACTTC
-	TRBJ2-2	TRBV7-3	-	CASSYDSAGPGELFF	TGTGCCAGCAGCTATGACAGCGCCGGTCCCGGGGAGCTGTTTTTT
TRBD1	TRBJ1-6	TRBV6-4	-	CASSDSNSTGKNSPLHF	TGTGCCAGCAGTGACTCGAATTCGACAGGGAAGAATTCACCCCTCCACTTT
-	TRBJ2-4	TRBV11-2	-	CASSYQGGIKNIQYF	TGTGCCAGCAGCTACCAGGGCGGGATAAAAAACATTCAGTACTTC
-	TRBJ2-1	TRBV6-4	-	CASSDSGVGRHEQFF	TGTGCCAGCAGTGACTCAGGGGTCGGTAGGCATGAGCAGTTCTTC
TRBD2	TRBJ2-1	TRBV19	-	CASKSSGTGGNEQFF	TGTGCCAGTAAATCCTCCGGGACGGGGGGGAATGAGCAGTTCTTC
TRBD1	TRBJ1-2	TRBV6-1	-	CASSEGTGKNYGYTF	TGTGCCAGCAGTGAGGGGACAGGAAAAAACTATGGCTACACCTTC
-	TRBJ2-3	TRBV3-1/TRBV3-2	-	CASSQDLKSTSTDTQYF	TGTGCCAGCAGCCAAGATTTAAAGAGCACCAGCACAGATACGCAGTATTTT
-	TRBJ1-6	TRBV3-1/TRBV3-2	-	CASGSGENNSPLHF	TGTGCCAGCGGATCCGGGGAGAATAATTCACCCCTCCACTTT
-	TRBJ2-5	TRBV19	-	CASSHEGQETQYF	TGTGCCAGTAGTCATGAGGGCCAAGAGACCCAGTACTTC
TRBD1	TRBJ1-1	TRBV10-3	-	CAAVPGQANTEAFF	TGTGCCGCGGTTCCGGGACAGGCCAACACTGAAGCTTTCTTT